This TCR beta chain is drawn from a study of blood T cell repertoires in COVID-19. On the study more broadly: Samples taken during acute and convalescent COVID-19 were collected in the United States, Italy and Spain. T cells, B-cell-depleted T cells, or PBMCs supplied cDNA or gDNA.

This CDR3 is built from 15 residues. CDR1 and CDR2 from the germline V gene are MGHRA and YSYEKL. Unmatched junction bases numbered 4, after V lost 2 bases and J lost 1 base. As processed by the authors: By means of reference gene primer amplification, nucleated cell counts were estimated. Profiling relied on immunoSEQ multiplex PCR, and the TCRdb table lists in-frame clones only, not all of them. D and trimming were read from the DNA, whereas the V and J calls and clone size are those reported in that table. In the table there are 65,000 to 95,000 clones, roughly 87% of which are singletons. This clonotype originated in a young man with acute or convalescent COVID-19. This chain uses TRBV4-1 with TRBJ2-7; 8 bases line up with TRBD2. The sample consisted of peripheral blood. Here the CDR3 DNA reads TGCGCCAGCAGCCAATTACTAGCGGAGTCCTACGAGCAGTACTTC. This sequence encodes CASSQLLAESYEQYF.